This TCR beta chain was found in a study of early T cells in non-severe SARS-CoV-2 infection. TCRdb redid the calling of the 5' RACE reads with MiXCR, one entry per CDR3 protein. The table has just over 65,000 distinct CDR3 sequences, roughly an eighth seen once; the top ten hold 8% to 10%. V was pared by 1 base and J by 2 bases, with 8 bases between. This CDR3 comprises 15 residues. Germline V gives CDR1 SGHNT, CDR2 YENEEA. Specimen: whole blood. The source of this sequence is an adult who was a healthcare worker with PCR-confirmed SARS-CoV-2 infection or an uninfected control (not recorded which). The chain uses TRBV11-3 and TRBJ2-2; D remains ambiguous. The CDR3 coding sequence is TGTGCCAGCAGCTTAGGGCCAGCCAACACCGGGGAGCTGTTTTTT. Protein: CASSLGPANTGELFF.